The T cell receptor beta chain described here comes from a study of spatial heterogeneity in lung cancer. Study background: Beta-chain sequences consistently outnumbered alpha-chain sequences in detection. Raw-read counts averaged over ten per unique TCR and UMI combination.

Time point given: sample taken at primary tumor resection. Frozen PBMC, nontumor lung or tumor provided whole RNA, which was sequenced unsorted. Points on this clonotype: Its antigen remains unknown.

Study-level findings and limits: Among blood samples, ubiquitous expanded tumor TCRs appeared more at resection than at follow-up.

Looked up from germline, CDR1 is SGHVS and CDR2 is FNYEAQ. Trimming removed 6 bases at V and 5 bases at J, with 11 bases between. This CDR3 has 13 residues. MiXCR, applied by TCRdb to the 5' RACE reads, yields one record per CDR3 protein. The sample has about 36,000 distinct CDR3 sequences, around 5% seen once. The starting material was PBMCs, obtained at surgery. This chain links TRBV7-6 with TRBJ1-5; D unresolved. The receptor's source is a female donor with early-stage non-small cell lung cancer. CDR3 in amino acids: CASRMDGDQPQHF. CDR3 DNA: TGTGCCAGCAGGATGGACGGTGATCAGCCCCAGCATTTT.